This T cell receptor (beta chain) is from a study of T cell responses to AZD1222 COVID-19 vaccine. V was shortened by 3 bases and J by 3 bases, with 5 bases between the two germline ends. Germline-derived CDR1 and CDR2 are KGHDR and SFDVKD. The CDR3 contains 13 residues. Clones were sequenced by immunoSEQ multiplex PCR, and TCRdb holds only the in-frame ones, with some missing. This sample carries around 120,000 clones, around 88% of them seen once, and the ten largest clones take around 9.6%. This receptor was taken from an adult in good health. The sequences come from peripheral blood, collected on day 0 of AZD1222 vaccination. V is TRBV24-1 and J is TRBJ2-1; D gene uncertain. Written as DNA, the CDR3 is TGTGCCACCAGTGATAAATACTACAATGAGCAGTTCTTC. Translating gives CATSDKYYNEQFF.